These T cell receptor beta chains were read from a single sample in a study of blood T cell repertoires in COVID-19. Sequencing used immunoSEQ multiplex PCR; TCRdb keeps in-frame clones, though not all of them. Of 100,000 to 150,000 clones in the sample, roughly 90% were seen once. The sample consisted of peripheral blood. The receptors were gathered from a man between 45 and 60 years old with acute or convalescent COVID-19. The CDR3 runs from the conserved cysteine through the conserved F or W. The order of the fields is J gene, D gene, V gene, clone size, CDR3 DNA, CDR3 protein. A D gene is named only where the DNA matches it firmly. Rows give clone size only sometimes, using once, few, many, or a class for an expanded clone.

TRBJ2-7 TRBD1 TRBV7-9 few TGTGCCAGCAGCCCGGGACAGGGGCACTTC CASSPGQGHF
TRBJ1-2 TRBD1 TRBV27 once TGTGCCAGCAGGAGGACAGGAGTAATGTACTATGGCTACACCTTC CASRRTGVMYYGYTF
TRBJ2-2 TRBD2 TRBV5-4 - TGTGCCAGCAGCGTAGCGGGAGCGAACACCGGGGAGCTGTTTTTT CASSVAGANTGELFF
TRBJ1-2 - TRBV6-1 - TGTGCCAGCAGTGAACCAGGGGCCCCCCTAAGGGATGGCTACACCTTC CASSEPGAPLRDGYTF
TRBJ1-1 - TRBV6-5 - TGTGCCAGCAGTTACTCGGGGGGTGGGACTGAAGCTTTCTTT CASSYSGGGTEAFF
TRBJ1-3 - TRBV9 - TGTGCCAGCAGCGTCGAGGAGGGCCGGGGAAACACCATATATTTT CASSVEEGRGNTIYF
TRBJ1-1 - TRBV6-4 - TGTGCCAGCAGTGACCTTCCCCCTGACAGGCCCACTGAAGCTTTCTTT CASSDLPPDRPTEAFF
TRBJ1-3 TRBD1 TRBV5-1 - TGCGCCAGCAGCGCCCGAGGGGGCCCCCCTGGAAACACCATATATTTT CASSARGGPPGNTIYF
TRBJ1-5 - TRBV19 - TGTGCCAGTCTCAATCAGCCCCAGCATTTT CASLNQPQHF
TRBJ2-1 - TRBV5-1 - TGCGCCAGCAGCTTGGGGATCAGCGGTTCCTACAATGAGCAGTTCTTC CASSLGISGSYNEQFF
TRBJ2-5 - TRBV24-1 - TGTGCCACCGCCACTCGGTTGGAGGAGACCCAGTACTTC CATATRLEETQYF
TRBJ1-1 TRBD1 TRBV6-5 - TGTGCCAGCAGTTTCGACAGGGCGGGAACTGAAGCTTTCTTT CASSFDRAGTEAFF
TRBJ1-2 - TRBV19 - TGTGCCAGTCAGCTGACAGGAGACGGCTACACCTTC CASQLTGDGYTF
TRBJ2-1 TRBD2 TRBV6-5 - TGTGCCAGCAGTTACGGGACTAGCGGGACGATCAATGAGCAGTTCTTC CASSYGTSGTINEQFF
TRBJ1-5 - TRBV6-2/TRBV6-3 once TGTGCCAGCAGTTACATCGGGGGGCGCGGCAATCAGCCCCAGCATTTT CASSYIGGRGNQPQHF
TRBJ1-6 - TRBV6-5 - TGTGCCAGCAGTTACTCTACAGGGTCGGGTTCACCCCTCCACTTT CASSYSTGSGSPLHF
TRBJ2-7 - TRBV29-1 - TGCAGCGTTGAAGGGGGGTTTCGAGGGGGTCCCTACGAGCAGTACTTC CSVEGGFRGGPYEQYF
TRBJ1-2 - TRBV3-1/TRBV3-2 - TGTGCCAGCAGCCAAGTCCAGGGGAACTATGGCTACACCTTC CASSQVQGNYGYTF
TRBJ1-5 - TRBV6-1 - TGTGCCAGCAGTGAGTGGGCAGGAAGCAATCAGCCCCAGCATTTT CASSEWAGSNQPQHF
TRBJ2-1 - TRBV10-3 - TGTGCCATCAGTGAGGCGACTAATGAGCAGTTCTTC CAISEATNEQFF
TRBJ1-1 - TRBV9 - TGTGCCATGACAAAAAGGGGGACAACGAACACTGAAGCTTTCTTT CAMTKRGTTNTEAFF
TRBJ2-1 TRBD2 TRBV10-3 once TGTGCCATCAGTGGCACTGGCGGGAGGGCCAATGAGCAGTTCTTC CAISGTGGRANEQFF
TRBJ2-3 TRBD1 TRBV19 - TGTGCCAGTAGTATATTTACAGGGGGGGATACGCAGTATTTT CASSIFTGGDTQYF
TRBJ2-2 - TRBV3-1/TRBV3-2 - TGTGCCAGCAGCCAAGATAGGGGGAGGGTCCGGACCGGGGAGCTGTTTTTT CASSQDRGRVRTGELFF
TRBJ2-7 - TRBV10-3 - TGTGCCATCAGTCCCTTGACAGATTCCTACGAGCAGTACTTC CAISPLTDSYEQYF
TRBJ1-2 TRBD1 TRBV28 - TGTGCCAGCAGAAAGAGGGACAGGAGTTTGGAGGGCTACACCTTC CASRKRDRSLEGYTF
TRBJ1-5 - TRBV6-5 - TGTGCCAGCAATGGCAGCAATCAGCCCCAGCATTTT CASNGSNQPQHF
TRBJ1-1 TRBD1 TRBV5-4 - TGTGCCAGCAGCCAGCGACAGGGGGCGCCCACTGAAGCTTTCTTT CASSQRQGAPTEAFF
TRBJ1-4 TRBD1 TRBV7-9 - TGTGCCAGCAGTTCTGGGGACAGGGGGAATGAAAAACTGTTTTTT CASSSGDRGNEKLFF
TRBJ1-2 - TRBV7-8 - TGTGCCAGCAGCTTTGGGCAAACTAACTATGGCTACACCTTC CASSFGQTNYGYTF
TRBJ2-5 TRBD1 TRBV5-1 - TGCGCCAGCAGACAGGGGGTTGGAGAGACCCAGTACTTC CASRQGVGETQYF
TRBJ1-2 TRBD1 TRBV6-5 once TGTGCCGCGGACAGGGGGAGTGGCTACACCTTC CAADRGSGYTF
TRBJ1-3 - TRBV9 - TGTGCCAGCAGCGTATCAGGCGGAAACACCATATATTTT CASSVSGGNTIYF
TRBJ2-5 - TRBV30 - TGTGCCTGGAATGGAGGGAGCCAGACCCAGTACTTC CAWNGGSQTQYF
TRBJ2-3 TRBD2 TRBV30 - TGTGCCTGGCCCGGGCTAGCGGGAGAAGGTACAGATACGCAGTATTTT CAWPGLAGEGTDTQYF
TRBJ2-3 TRBD2 TRBV5-4 - TGTGCCAGCAGCTCAGGGACTAGCGGAGGTTTTAGCACAGATACGCAGTATTTT CASSSGTSGGFSTDTQYF
TRBJ1-3 - TRBV19 - TGTGCCAGTAGTATGGCGGGTGGAAACACCATATATTTT CASSMAGGNTIYF
TRBJ1-5 TRBD1 TRBV19 - TGTGCCAGTAGTGTGGGACAGGGGGTAGGTCAGCCCCAGCATTTT CASSVGQGVGQPQHF
TRBJ1-4 TRBD1 TRBV18 once TGTGCCAGCTCACCACGGGACAGTCCCCTCAATGAAAAACTGTTTTTT CASSPRDSPLNEKLFF
TRBJ2-6 - TRBV30 - TGTGCCTGGAAACAGGGTGGGGCTGGGGCCAACGTCCTGACTTTC CAWKQGGAGANVLTF